A selection of T cell receptor beta chains follows, all from one sample in a study of T cells in Graves' hyperthyroidism and ophthalmopathy. TCRdb reprocessed the multiplex PCR reads via MiXCR and lists one record per CDR3 protein. The table lists more than 500,000 distinct CDR3 sequences, 15% to 20% of them singletons, with less than 4.5% in the top ten. Sequenced sample: blood. The receptors come from a woman aged 25 to 39 with Graves' hyperthyroidism. Both conserved end residues are part of each CDR3. D genes are given only for firm matches. The size entry is marked missing in some rows and otherwise reads once, few, many or a size class.

NA TRBJ2-5 TRBV16 NA TGTGCCAGCAGCCAATCATCGGACACCTCGCTGAACTTC CASSQSSDTSLNF
many TRBJ1-1 TRBV7-6 NA TGTGCCAGCAGCTCAGATAGGGGGTCTGAAGCTTTCTTT CASSSDRGSEAFF
many TRBJ1-1 TRBV6-1 TRBD1 TGTGCCGGCCGTACCGGGACAGGCGTTCTGAACACTGAAGCTTTCTTT CAGRTGTGVLNTEAFF
NA TRBJ2-2 TRBV6-1 NA TGTGCCAGCACCACGGACGCTAGGTACACGAACACCGGGGAGCTGTTTTTT CASTTDARYTNTGELFF
many TRBJ2-1 TRBV5-5 NA TGTGCCAGCAGCTTAGCATCTACTGGGACTGGGCAGTTCTTC CASSLASTGTGQFF
many TRBJ2-2 TRBV28 TRBD2 TGTGCCAGCAATGGGGGACTAGCGGACGGGGAGCTGTTTTTT CASNGGLADGELFF
NA TRBJ1-3 TRBV24-1 TRBD1 TGTGCCACCAGTGTTTGGGACAGGGGGGAGCAGTCACGCGGAAACACCATATATTTT CATSVWDRGEQSRGNTIYF
NA TRBJ1-4 TRBV28 NA TGTGCCAGCAGCCAAGGACTAGCGGGGAATGAAAAACTGTTTTTT CASSQGLAGNEKLFF
few TRBJ2-7 TRBV5-6 TRBD2 TGTGCCAGCAGCTCCCACCGGGACTACCTAGACGAGCAGTACTTC CASSSHRDYLDEQYF
few TRBJ2-1 TRBV15 TRBD1 TGTGCCACCAGTATCCGGACAGGGGGCCATGAGCAGTTCTTC CATSIRTGGHEQFF
few TRBJ2-2 TRBV28 NA TGTGCCAGCAGTTTATGGGGGGACTCCCTGGGCCCCGGGGAGCTGTTTTTT CASSLWGDSLGPGELFF
many TRBJ2-5 TRBV7-9 NA TGTGCCAGCAGCTTCTGGGCTGAAACGCTCCCCTCGAAAGAGACCCAGTACTTC CASSFWAETLPSKETQYF
many TRBJ2-2 TRBV28 NA TGTGCCAGCAGTTTTGATGGTAGCTTGGTAGGGACCGGGGAGCTGTTTTTT CASSFDGSLVGTGELFF
NA TRBJ1-2 TRBV28 TRBD1 TGTGCCAGCAGTTTATTTTGGGGGAGGGGGCATGGCTACACCTTC CASSLFWGRGHGYTF
few TRBJ1-6 TRBV12-3/TRBV12-4 TRBD1 TGTGCCAGCAGTATTACAGGGGGCCTTAATTCACCCCTCCACTTT CASSITGGLNSPLHF
once TRBJ1-6 TRBV4-2 NA TGTGCCAGCAGTTCGAGCCACTTAAACAATTCACCCCTCCACTTT CASSSSHLNNSPLHF
many TRBJ2-7 TRBV6-1 TRBD2 TGTGCCAGCAGTCGTGGGACTAGCGGGAGTTGGTCCTACGAGCAGTACTTC CASSRGTSGSWSYEQYF
few TRBJ2-3 TRBV9 TRBD2 TGTGCCAGCAGCGAAGGGGGACTAGCCGCAGATACGCAGTATTTT CASSEGGLAADTQYF
many TRBJ2-5 TRBV18 NA TGTGCCAGCTCACAACCTGAATCCATGGAGGAGACCCAGTACTTC CASSQPESMEETQYF
few TRBJ2-7 TRBV7-9 TRBD2 TGTGCCAGCAGCTCCGGACTAGCGGGAAGCTCCTACGAGCAGTACTTC CASSSGLAGSSYEQYF
many TRBJ1-1 TRBV28 NA TGTGCCAGCAGTTTACGTAGGGTGAGGGGAACTGAAGCTTTCTTT CASSLRRVRGTEAFF
few TRBJ1-5 TRBV20-1 TRBD1 TGCAGTGCTAGAGATCCTAGAGACAGGGATCAGCCCCAGCATTTT CSARDPRDRDQPQHF
few TRBJ1-1 TRBV2 TRBD1 TGTGCCAGCGGGGTCTCGACAGGGCGGACTGAAGCTTTCTTT CASGVSTGRTEAFF
many TRBJ2-3 TRBV30 NA TGTGCCTGGAGCGGGACACACACAGATACGCAGTATTTT CAWSGTHTDTQYF
NA TRBJ2-3 TRBV13 TRBD2 TGTGCCAGCAGCTTCCTCGGACTAGCGGGATCAGATACGCAGTATTTT CASSFLGLAGSDTQYF
NA TRBJ2-7 TRBV27 NA TGTGCCAGCAGTTTAAGGGGGAACTCCTACGAGCAGTACTTC CASSLRGNSYEQYF
few TRBJ1-4 TRBV10-2 NA TGCGCCAGCAGTGATCTGGAACAGGGTTGGGAAAAACTGTTTTTT CASSDLEQGWEKLFF
many TRBJ2-3 TRBV7-8 TRBD2 TGTGCCAGCAGCTTCCATACAGCGGGAGTGTTCCTTAGCACAGATACGCAGTATTTT CASSFHTAGVFLSTDTQYF
NA TRBJ2-3 TRBV20-1 NA TGCAGTGCTAGGCGGCTCACAGATACGCAGTATTTT CSARRLTDTQYF
many TRBJ2-2 TRBV7-8 NA TGTGCCAGCAGCTTAGCAGGCAGGGTACGGACCGGGGAGCTGTTTTTT CASSLAGRVRTGELFF
NA TRBJ1-6 TRBV7-2 NA TGTGCCAGCAGCTTCCTGGCTATCAGCTCCTATAATTCACCCCTCCACTTT CASSFLAISSYNSPLHF